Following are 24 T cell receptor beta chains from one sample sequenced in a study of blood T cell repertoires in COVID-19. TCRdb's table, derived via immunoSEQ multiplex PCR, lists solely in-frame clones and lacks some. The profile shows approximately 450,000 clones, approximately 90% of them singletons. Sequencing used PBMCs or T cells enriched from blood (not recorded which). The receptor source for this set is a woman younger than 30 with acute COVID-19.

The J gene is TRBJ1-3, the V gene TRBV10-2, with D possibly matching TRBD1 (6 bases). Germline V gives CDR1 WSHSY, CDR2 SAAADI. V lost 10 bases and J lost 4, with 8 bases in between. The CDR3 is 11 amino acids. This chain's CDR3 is CATGTGNTIYF. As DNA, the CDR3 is TGCGCCACCGGGACAGGAAACACCATATATTTT.

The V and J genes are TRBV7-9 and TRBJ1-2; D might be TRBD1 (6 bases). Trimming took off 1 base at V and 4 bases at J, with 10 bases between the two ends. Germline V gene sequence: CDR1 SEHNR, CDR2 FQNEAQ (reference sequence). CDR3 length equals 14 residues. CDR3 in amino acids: CASSLGTARYGYTF. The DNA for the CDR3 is TGTGCCAGCAGCTTAGGGACAGCACGCTATGGCTACACCTTC.

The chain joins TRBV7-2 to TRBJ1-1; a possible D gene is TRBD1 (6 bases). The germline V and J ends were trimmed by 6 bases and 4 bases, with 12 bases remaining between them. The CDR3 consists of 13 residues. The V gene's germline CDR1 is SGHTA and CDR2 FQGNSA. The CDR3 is CASSRGAGTEAFF. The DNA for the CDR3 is TGTGCCAGCAGTCGGGGGGCGGGCACTGAAGCTTTCTTT.

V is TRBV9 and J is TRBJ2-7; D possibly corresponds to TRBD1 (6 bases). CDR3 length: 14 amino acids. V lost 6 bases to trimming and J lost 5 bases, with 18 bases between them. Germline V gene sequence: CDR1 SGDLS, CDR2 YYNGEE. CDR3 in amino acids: CASTPEPGANEQYF. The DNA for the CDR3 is TGTGCCAGCACCCCAGAACCAGGGGCCAACGAGCAGTACTTC.

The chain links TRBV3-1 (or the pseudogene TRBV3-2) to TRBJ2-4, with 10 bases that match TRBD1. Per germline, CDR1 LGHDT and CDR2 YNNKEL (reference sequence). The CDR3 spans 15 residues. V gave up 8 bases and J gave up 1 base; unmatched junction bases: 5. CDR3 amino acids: CASGPGQGAKNIQYF. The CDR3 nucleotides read TGTGCCAGCGGTCCGGGACAGGGGGCCAAAAACATTCAGTACTTC.

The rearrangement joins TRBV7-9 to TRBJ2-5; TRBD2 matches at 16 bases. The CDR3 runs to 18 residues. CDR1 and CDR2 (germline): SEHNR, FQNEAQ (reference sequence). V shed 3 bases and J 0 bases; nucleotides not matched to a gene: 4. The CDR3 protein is CASSLGLAGGPNQETQYF. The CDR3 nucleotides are TGTGCCAGCAGCTTGGGACTAGCGGGAGGGCCCAACCAAGAGACCCAGTACTTC.

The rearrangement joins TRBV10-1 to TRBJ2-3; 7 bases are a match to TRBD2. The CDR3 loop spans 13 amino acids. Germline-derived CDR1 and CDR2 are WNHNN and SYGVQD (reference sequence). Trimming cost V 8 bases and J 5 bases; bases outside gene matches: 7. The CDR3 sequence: CASSRERVDTQYF. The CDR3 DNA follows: TGCGCCAGCTCGCGGGAGAGGGTAGATACGCAGTATTTT.

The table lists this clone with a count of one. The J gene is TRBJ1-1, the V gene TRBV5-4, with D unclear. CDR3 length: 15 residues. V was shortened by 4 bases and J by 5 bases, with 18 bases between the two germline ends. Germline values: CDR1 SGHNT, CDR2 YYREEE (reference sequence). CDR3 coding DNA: TGTGCCAGCAGCCCGGACGCGGGCGTAGGGACTGAAGCTTTCTTT. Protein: CASSPDAGVGTEAFF.

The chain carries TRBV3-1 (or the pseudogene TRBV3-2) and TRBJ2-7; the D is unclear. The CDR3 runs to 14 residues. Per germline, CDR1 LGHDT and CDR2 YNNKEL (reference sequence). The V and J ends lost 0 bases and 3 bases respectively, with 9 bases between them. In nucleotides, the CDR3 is TGTGCCAGCAGCCAAGATCGTTCCAGCTACGAGCAGTACTTC. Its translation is CASSQDRSSYEQYF.

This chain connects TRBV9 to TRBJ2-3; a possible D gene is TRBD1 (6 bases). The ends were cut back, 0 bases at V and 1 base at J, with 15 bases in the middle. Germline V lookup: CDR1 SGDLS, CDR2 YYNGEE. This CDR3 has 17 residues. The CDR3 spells CASSVEGVGDGTDTQYF. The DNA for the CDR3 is TGTGCCAGCAGCGTAGAGGGGGTAGGGGATGGCACAGATACGCAGTATTTT.

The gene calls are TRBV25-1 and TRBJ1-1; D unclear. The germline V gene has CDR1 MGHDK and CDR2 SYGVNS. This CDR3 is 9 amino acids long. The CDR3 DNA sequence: TGTGGTCTGAGCTCTGAAGCTTTCTTT. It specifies CGLSSEAFF.

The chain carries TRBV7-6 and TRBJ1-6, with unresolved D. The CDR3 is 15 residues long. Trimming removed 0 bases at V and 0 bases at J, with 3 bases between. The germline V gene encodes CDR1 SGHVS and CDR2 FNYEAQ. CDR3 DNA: TGTGCCAGCAGCTTAGCGAGCTCCTATAATTCACCCCTCCACTTT. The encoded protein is CASSLASSYNSPLHF. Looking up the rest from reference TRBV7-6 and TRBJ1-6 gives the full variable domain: GAGVSQSPRYKVTKRGQDVALRCDPISGHVSLYWYRQALGQGPEFLTYFNYEAQQDKSGLPNDRFSAERPEGSISTLTIQRTEQRDSAMYRCASSLASSYNSPLHFGNGTRLTVT.

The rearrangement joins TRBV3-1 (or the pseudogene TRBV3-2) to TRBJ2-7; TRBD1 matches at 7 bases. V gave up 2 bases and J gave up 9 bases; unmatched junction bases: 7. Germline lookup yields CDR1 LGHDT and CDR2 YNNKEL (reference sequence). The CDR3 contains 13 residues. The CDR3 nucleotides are TGTGCCAGCAGCCAACAACAGGGGTTGGGGCAGTACTTC. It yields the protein CASSQQQGLGQYF.

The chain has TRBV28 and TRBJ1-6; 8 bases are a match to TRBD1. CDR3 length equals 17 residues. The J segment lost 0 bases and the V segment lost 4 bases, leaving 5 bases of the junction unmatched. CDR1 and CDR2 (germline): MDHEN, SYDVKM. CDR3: CASSSRTGRSYNSPLHF. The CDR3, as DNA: TGTGCCAGCAGTTCTAGGACAGGGCGCTCCTATAATTCACCCCTCCACTTT.

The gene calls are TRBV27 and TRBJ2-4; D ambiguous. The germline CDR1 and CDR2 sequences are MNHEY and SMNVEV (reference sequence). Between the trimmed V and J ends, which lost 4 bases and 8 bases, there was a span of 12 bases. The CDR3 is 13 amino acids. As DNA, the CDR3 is TGTGCCAGCAGTTCTTTAGATTATGACATTCAGTACTTC. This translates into CASSSLDYDIQYF.

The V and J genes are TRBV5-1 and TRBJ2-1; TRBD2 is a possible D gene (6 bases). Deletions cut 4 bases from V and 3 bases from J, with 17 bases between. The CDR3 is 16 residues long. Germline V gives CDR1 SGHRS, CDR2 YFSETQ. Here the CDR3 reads CASSPNPSADYNEQFF. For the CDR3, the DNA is TGCGCCAGCAGCCCCAACCCTAGCGCCGACTACAATGAGCAGTTCTTC.

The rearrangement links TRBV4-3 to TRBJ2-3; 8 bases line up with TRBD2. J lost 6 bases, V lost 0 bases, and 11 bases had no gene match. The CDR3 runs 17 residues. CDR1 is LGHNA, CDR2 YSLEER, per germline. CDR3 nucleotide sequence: TGCGCCAGCAGCCAAGATTGGGGGACTAGGGGCCGGGATACGCAGTATTTT. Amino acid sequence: CASSQDWGTRGRDTQYF.

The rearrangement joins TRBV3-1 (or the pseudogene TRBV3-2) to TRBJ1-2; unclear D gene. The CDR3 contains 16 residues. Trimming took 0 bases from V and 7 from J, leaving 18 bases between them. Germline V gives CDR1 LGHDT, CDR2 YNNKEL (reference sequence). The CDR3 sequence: CASSQEPGIRVGGYTF. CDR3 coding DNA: TGTGCCAGCAGCCAAGAACCCGGTATACGGGTCGGTGGCTACACCTTC.

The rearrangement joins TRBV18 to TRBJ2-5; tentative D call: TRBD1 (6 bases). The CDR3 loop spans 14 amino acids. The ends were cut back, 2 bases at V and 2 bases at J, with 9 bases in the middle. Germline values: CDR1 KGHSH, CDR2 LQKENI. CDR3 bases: TGTGCCAGCTCACCAGGGGGCAGGCAAGAGACCCAGTACTTC. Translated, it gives CASSPGGRQETQYF.

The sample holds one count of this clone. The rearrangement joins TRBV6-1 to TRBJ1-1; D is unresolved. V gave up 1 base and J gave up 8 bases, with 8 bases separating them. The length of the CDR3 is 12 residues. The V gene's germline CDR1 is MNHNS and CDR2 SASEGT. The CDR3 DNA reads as TGTGCCAGCAGTGAAGGTGCGGAGGAAGCTTTCTTT. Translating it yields CASSEGAEEAFF.

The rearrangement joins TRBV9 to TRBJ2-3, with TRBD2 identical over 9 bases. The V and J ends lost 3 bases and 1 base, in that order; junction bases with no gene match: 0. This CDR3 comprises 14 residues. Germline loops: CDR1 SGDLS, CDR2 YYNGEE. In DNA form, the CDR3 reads TGTGCCAGCAGCGGGACTAGCGGCACAGATACGCAGTATTTT. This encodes CASSGTSGTDTQYF.

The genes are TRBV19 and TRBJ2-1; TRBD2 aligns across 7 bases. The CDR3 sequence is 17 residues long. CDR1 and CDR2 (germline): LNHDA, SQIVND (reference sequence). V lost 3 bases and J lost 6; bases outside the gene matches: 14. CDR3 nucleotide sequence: TGTGCCAGTAGTATTGGTTTGGTAGGCGGGGGTCCCAATGAGCAGTTCTTC. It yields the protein CASSIGLVGGGPNEQFF. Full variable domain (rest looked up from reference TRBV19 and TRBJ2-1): DGGITQSPKYLFRKEGQNVTLSCEQNLNHDAMYWYRQDPGQGLRLIYYSQIVNDFQKGDIAEGYSVSREKKESFPLTVTSAQKNPTAFYLCASSIGLVGGGPNEQFFGPGTRLTVL.

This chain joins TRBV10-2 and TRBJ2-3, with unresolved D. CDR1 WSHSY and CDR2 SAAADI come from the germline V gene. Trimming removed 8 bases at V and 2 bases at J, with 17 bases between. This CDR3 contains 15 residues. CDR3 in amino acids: CASAVARKYTDTQYF. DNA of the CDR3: TGCGCCAGCGCGGTCGCCCGAAAATACACAGATACGCAGTATTTT.

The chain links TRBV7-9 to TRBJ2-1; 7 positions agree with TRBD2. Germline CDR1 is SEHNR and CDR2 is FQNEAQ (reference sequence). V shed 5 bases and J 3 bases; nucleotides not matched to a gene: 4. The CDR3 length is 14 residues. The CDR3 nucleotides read TGTGCCAGCAGCGCGGGACTACGCTACAATGAGCAGTTCTTC. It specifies CASSAGLRYNEQFF.